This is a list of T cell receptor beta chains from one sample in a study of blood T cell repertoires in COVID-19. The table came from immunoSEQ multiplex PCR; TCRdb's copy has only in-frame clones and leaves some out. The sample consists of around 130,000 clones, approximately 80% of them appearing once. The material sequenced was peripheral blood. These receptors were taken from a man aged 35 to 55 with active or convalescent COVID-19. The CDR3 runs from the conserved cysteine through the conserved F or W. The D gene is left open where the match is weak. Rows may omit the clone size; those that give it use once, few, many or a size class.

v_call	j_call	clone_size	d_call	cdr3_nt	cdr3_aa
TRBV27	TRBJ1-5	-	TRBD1	TGTGCCAGCACCTCGGACAGGGGACCCCTTCAGCCCCAGCATTTT	CASTSDRGPLQPQHF
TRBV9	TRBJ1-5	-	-	TGTGCCAGCAGCGTAGGTGGGAGTGATAGCAATCAGCCCCAGCATTTT	CASSVGGSDSNQPQHF
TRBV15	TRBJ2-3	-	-	TGTGCCACCAGCAGTCAGGGTGGCACAGATACGCAGTATTTT	CATSSQGGTDTQYF
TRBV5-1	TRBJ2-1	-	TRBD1	TGCGCCAGCAGCCCAAGGATCCCGGGACAGCCAGACAATGAGCAGTTCTTC	CASSPRIPGQPDNEQFF
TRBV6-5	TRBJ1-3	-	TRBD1	TGTGCCAGCAGTCCACAGGGGTGGGGAAACACCATATATTTT	CASSPQGWGNTIYF
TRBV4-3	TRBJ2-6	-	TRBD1	TGCGCCAGCAGCCAAGGTGGAGGAAGGACAGGGATGGGGTCCTCTGGGGCCAACGTCCTGACTTTC	CASSQGGGRTGMGSSGANVLTF
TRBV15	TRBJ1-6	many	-	TGTGCCACCAGCAGAGCGGGACTGTGGGATTCACCCCTCCACTTT	CATSRAGLWDSPLHF
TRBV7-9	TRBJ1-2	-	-	TGTGCCAGCAGCCTGACTAGGTTGTCGGCCCATGGCTACACCTTC	CASSLTRLSAHGYTF
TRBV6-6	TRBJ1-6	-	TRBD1	TGTGCCAGCAGTCTCCTGCCGAGCGAGGGGGCTGGTAATTCACCCCTCCACTTT	CASSLLPSEGAGNSPLHF
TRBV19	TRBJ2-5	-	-	TGTGCCAGCCGGGACATGGATTCGGAGACCCAGTACTTC	CASRDMDSETQYF